This passage covers 21 T cell receptor beta chains from one sample sequenced in a study of shared clonotypes between healthy human individuals. Positive CCR7 selection of CD45RO-negative cells yielded the naive CD8 cells, and terminally differentiated effector memory CD45RA+ cells were excluded. This table comes from immunoSEQ multiplex PCR, and its TCRdb copy is limited to in-frame clones, with some not included. The repertoire holds approximately 1.9 million clones, 85% to 95% seen once, with about 1.7% in the top ten. Sequenced input: naive CD8+ T cells from PBMCs. The origin of the receptors is a man younger than 30 in good health. Some clones in this sample may be carry-over from other donors' samples.

This clone was found a few times. The J gene is TRBJ1-1, the V gene TRBV28; D is possibly TRBD1 (6 bases). Germline CDR1 reads MDHEN; CDR2 reads SYDVKM. V lost 5 bases to trimming and J lost 4 bases, with 14 bases between them. There are 14 residues in the CDR3. The CDR3 loop is CASSESGEVTEAFF. In nucleotides, the CDR3 is TGTGCCAGCAGTGAGTCAGGGGAGGTCACTGAAGCTTTCTTT.

This chain uses TRBV7-2 with TRBJ2-7, with D perhaps being TRBD1 or TRBD2 (5 bases each). Between the trimmed V and J ends, which lost 5 bases and 4 bases, there was a span of 15 bases. This CDR3 is 14 amino acids long. From germline, CDR1 is SGHTA and CDR2 FQGNSA. The DNA for the CDR3 is TGTGCCAGCAGCCCCGCCGGGACGGTATACGAGCAGTACTTC. It encodes CASSPAGTVYEQYF.

This clone was found once. CDR3 region: CASSPMNGRQGPAPGYGYTF. The CDR3 nucleotides read TGTGCCAGCAGCCCTATGAATGGCCGACAGGGGCCCGCGCCTGGCTATGGCTACACCTTC. The chain joins TRBV9 to TRBJ1-2; 8 nucleotides line up with TRBD1. Unmatched junction bases numbered 24, after V lost 4 bases and J lost 4 bases. CDR3 length equals 20 residues. Looked up from germline, CDR1 is SGDLS and CDR2 is YYNGEE.

CDR3 residues: CASTYGRGELFF. The DNA for the CDR3 is TGTGCCTCAACTTATGGCCGCGGGGAGCTGTTTTTT. V and J are TRBV6-5 and TRBJ2-2; D not certain. V was cut by 11 bases and J by 7 bases, with 14 bases left in between. This CDR3 has 12 residues. In germline, CDR1 is MNHEY, CDR2 SVGAGI.

The J gene is TRBJ2-5, the V gene TRBV14; possible D gene TRBD1, 5 bases. Trimming pared 3 bases from V and 5 bases from J, leaving 19 bases between. The CDR3 has 16 residues. Germline-derived CDR1 and CDR2 are SGHDN and FVKESK. The CDR3 sequence: CASSHEHLGAGETQYF. The CDR3 DNA is TGTGCCAGCAGCCACGAACACTTAGGGGCAGGGGAGACCCAGTACTTC.

The sample holds one count of this clone. This rearrangement joins TRBV13 to TRBJ2-3, with 8 bases aligning to TRBD2. J gave up 3 bases and V 5 bases, and 13 bases lay outside the gene matches. Germline V gene data show CDR1 as PRHDT and CDR2 as FYEKMQ (reference sequence). The length of the CDR3 is 17 residues. The CDR3 spells CASSPALGGRLTDTQYF. CDR3 in DNA: TGTGCCAGCAGCCCCGCTTTGGGCGGGAGGCTGACAGATACGCAGTATTTT. Filled out from reference TRBV13 and TRBJ2-3, the complete variable domain reads AAGVIQSPRHLIKEKRETATLKCYPIPRHDTVYWYQQGPGQDPQFLISFYEKMQSDKGSIPDRFSAQQFSDYHSELNMSSLELGDSALYFCASSPALGGRLTDTQYFGPGTRLTVL.

The J gene is TRBJ2-4, the V gene TRBV18; 12 positions match TRBD1. V was pared by 2 bases and J by 8 bases, with 4 bases of the junction left unmatched. Germline V lookup: CDR1 KGHSH, CDR2 LQKENI. The CDR3 has 15 amino acids. CDR3 in amino acids: CASSPKGQGADIQYF. The CDR3 coding sequence is TGTGCCAGCTCACCAAAGGGACAGGGGGCAGACATTCAGTACTTC.

The V gene is TRBV7-9, the J gene TRBJ1-4; D unresolved. Germline values: CDR1 SEHNR, CDR2 FQNEAQ (reference sequence). The CDR3 is 14 amino acids. V was cut by 5 bases and J by 10 bases, with 17 bases left in between. The CDR3 spells CASSPDVGERKLFF. The CDR3 DNA sequence: TGTGCCAGCAGCCCTGACGTGGGCGAGAGAAAACTGTTTTTT.

The chain carries TRBV14 and TRBJ2-7, with 7 bases lining up with TRBD1. This CDR3 contains 14 residues. Germline loops: CDR1 SGHDN, CDR2 FVKESK. The V segment lost 6 bases and the J segment 4 bases; nucleotides outside the gene matches: 9. The chain's CDR3 is CASSETGTAYEQYF. The CDR3, as DNA: TGTGCCAGCAGTGAAACCGGGACAGCGTACGAGCAGTACTTC. The variable domain in full, completed from reference TRBV14 and TRBJ2-7, reads EAGVTQFPSHSVIEKGQTVTLRCDPISGHDNLYWYRRVMGKEIKFLLHFVKESKQDESGMPNNRFLAERTGGTYSTLKVQPAELEDSGVYFCASSETGTAYEQYFGPGTRLTVT.

V and J are TRBV12-5 and TRBJ2-5, with D possibly being TRBD2 (5 bases). CDR3 size: 13 residues. Trimming pared 6 bases from V and 2 bases from J, leaving 10 bases between. Germline V gene lookup returns CDR1 LGHNT and CDR2 FRNRAP. CDR3 amino acids: CASGPGLQETQYF. For the CDR3, the DNA is TGTGCTAGTGGCCCGGGGTTACAAGAGACCCAGTACTTC.

In its sample, this clone was seen once. This CDR3 reads CASSGGRGRGLAAYEQYF. Written as DNA, the CDR3 is TGTGCCAGTAGTGGGGGTCGCGGTAGGGGACTAGCGGCTTACGAGCAGTACTTC. The J gene is TRBJ2-7, the V gene TRBV19, with 11 bases fitting TRBD2. After removal of 5 bases from V and 4 bases from J, the junction contained 16 bases not matched to a gene. In germline, CDR1 is LNHDA, CDR2 SQIVND (reference sequence). There are 18 residues in the CDR3. The full variable domain, with the rest looked up from reference TRBV19 and TRBJ2-7, is DGGITQSPKYLFRKEGQNVTLSCEQNLNHDAMYWYRQDPGQGLRLIYYSQIVNDFQKGDIAEGYSVSREKKESFPLTVTSAQKNPTAFYLCASSGGRGRGLAAYEQYFGPGTRLTVT.

CDR3 DNA: TGTGCCAGCAGTGAAGTTGGGGGGCGGCTGAGCAATCAGCCCCAGCATTTT. This gives the protein CASSEVGGRLSNQPQHF. The chain recombines TRBV6-1 with TRBJ1-5, with D possibly being TRBD1 (6 bases). Germline CDR1 reads MNHNS; CDR2 reads SASEGT. The CDR3 length is 17 residues. V was clipped by 1 base and J by 1 base, with 14 bases between them.

The CDR3 is CASSEFEWNPYEQYF. The CDR3 coding sequence is TGTGCCAGCAGTGAATTCGAGTGGAATCCCTACGAGCAGTACTTC. This chain joins TRBV6-1 and TRBJ2-7; no reliable D call. Trimming took 2 bases from V and 2 from J, leaving 13 bases between them. In germline, CDR1 is MNHNS, CDR2 SASEGT. The CDR3 totals 15 residues.

The rearrangement joins TRBV6-1 to TRBJ1-1, with TRBD1 matching over 10 bases. Germline V gene lookup returns CDR1 MNHNS and CDR2 SASEGT. This CDR3 has 15 amino acids. The V and J ends lost 4 bases and 8 bases, in that order; junction bases with no gene match: 10. The CDR3 spells CASSARQGANPEAFF. In DNA, the CDR3 is TGTGCCAGCAGTGCCAGACAGGGGGCAAATCCGGAAGCTTTCTTT.

The genes are TRBV6-5 and TRBJ2-1, with 7 nucleotides matching TRBD1. Germline CDR1 reads MNHEY; CDR2 reads SVGAGI. J was trimmed by 7 bases and V by 7 bases; bases with no gene match: 13. This CDR3 comprises 15 residues. This CDR3 is CASNDRQGMDNEQFF. The CDR3 nucleotides are TGTGCCAGCAATGACCGACAGGGCATGGATAATGAGCAGTTCTTC.

The chain links TRBV29-1 to TRBJ2-1; 15 nucleotides line up with TRBD2. The CDR3 sequence is 18 residues long. Trimming took 4 bases from V and 6 from J; bases not matched to a gene: 13. CDR1 and CDR2 from the germline V gene are SQVTM and ANQGSEA. CDR3 region: CSVGGTSGRILVINEQFF. CDR3 DNA: TGCAGCGTTGGGGGGACTAGCGGGAGGATTTTGGTAATCAATGAGCAGTTCTTC.

This chain connects TRBV7-9 to TRBJ1-2; TRBD1 is a possible D gene (5 bases). Germline CDR1 SEHNR, CDR2 FQNEAQ (reference sequence). The V end lost 9 bases, the J end lost 2 bases, and 16 bases lay between the germline ends. The CDR3 extends over 14 amino acids. CDR3 region: CAREQVLPNYGYTF. In DNA form, the CDR3 reads TGTGCCAGAGAACAGGTCCTACCGAACTATGGCTACACCTTC.

The V call is TRBV27, the J call TRBJ1-2; 7 nucleotides match TRBD1. The CDR3 totals 14 residues. CDR1 is MNHEY, CDR2 SMNVEV, per germline (reference sequence). Losses at the gene ends were 4 bases for V and 4 bases for J; bases not matched to a gene: 6. The CDR3, as DNA: TGTGCCAGCAGTTCCAGCAGGGGGATCTATGGCTACACCTTC. It encodes CASSSSRGIYGYTF.

Note on this clone: Other DNA sequences in the sample encode the same CDR3. The chain combines TRBV14 with TRBJ2-7; D gene uncertain. V was pared by 3 bases and J by 2 bases, with 5 bases between. CDR1 is SGHDN and CDR2 is FVKESK in the germline V gene. The CDR3 covers 12 residues. As DNA, the CDR3 is TGTGCCAGCAGCCAGACCGCCTACGAGCAGTACTTC. This translates into CASSQTAYEQYF.

As regards this clone: The identical CDR3 is also encoded by other nucleotide sequences in the sample. The V gene is TRBV28, the J gene TRBJ2-2; D is uncertain. The length of the CDR3 is 12 residues. V was clipped by 2 bases and J by 8 bases, with 6 bases between them. Germline V gives CDR1 MDHEN, CDR2 SYDVKM. The CDR3 spells CASSLSVGELFF. As DNA, the CDR3 is TGTGCCAGCAGTTTAAGCGTAGGGGAGCTGTTTTTT.

CDR3 amino acids: CASSLVVTDYEQYF. The DNA for the CDR3 is TGTGCCAGCAGCTTAGTAGTCACAGACTACGAGCAGTACTTC. The chain carries TRBV7-2 and TRBJ2-7; D gene unclear. The CDR3 sequence is 14 residues long. V gave up 1 base and J gave up 3 bases, with 10 bases separating them. CDR1 is SGHTA and CDR2 is FQGNSA in the germline V gene.